The 27 T cell receptor beta chains presented below share a single source sample, sequenced in a study of identical twins (dated by TCRdb to the mid-2010s). The library came from 5' RACE. Reads for this sample came from an Illumina HiSeq 2000. The public sequencing data were trimmed at Q25 with fastp and processed into clonotypes with MiXCR by TCRdb, which kept only in-frame beta chains. Every distinct CDR3 protein forms one entry, paired with its most common genes and DNA. For this sample there are approximately 700,000 distinct CDR3 sequences; over 15% appear just once. The ten largest account for about an eighth of the sample. A further study also used this sample, focusing on T cells expressing NK-cell markers.

Sequenced: PBMCs. These receptors all come from a young woman in good health.

The chain has TRBV19 and TRBJ1-1, with D unclear. Germline V gene data show CDR1 as LNHDA and CDR2 as SQIVND (reference sequence). The CDR3 sequence is 13 residues long. Trimming pared 3 bases from V and 1 base from J, leaving 6 bases between. CDR3 DNA: TGTGCCAGTAGTATCTCATGGAACACTGAAGCTTTCTTT. It encodes CASSISWNTEAFF.

This clonotype was counted a few times. The DNA of the CDR3 is TGTGCCAGCAGTTTCGGGGGTACACAGGCGGGCTATGGCTACACCTTC. Its protein product is CASSFGGTQAGYGYTF. V is TRBV27 and J is TRBJ1-2; possibly TRBD1 for D (5 bases). The CDR3 sequence is 16 residues long. Germline CDR1 and CDR2: MNHEY and SMNVEV (reference sequence). V was trimmed by 3 bases and J by 4 bases, leaving 18 bases between them.

This clonotype showed up just a few times. The chain has TRBV20-1 and TRBJ2-7; either TRBD1 or TRBD2 may supply D (5 bases each). Trimming stripped 7 bases from V and 9 bases from J, with 22 bases between. Looked up from germline, CDR1 is DFQATT and CDR2 is SNEGSKA (reference sequence). CDR3 size: 13 residues. CDR3 sequence (DNA): TGCAGTGGGATGGGACCAGGCCCTATGGTGCAGTACTTC. Translated: CSGMGPGPMVQYF.

This clonotype was counted only a few times. The CDR3 reads CASSFRSSWRAFF. CDR3 bases: TGTGCCAGCAGTTTCCGATCAAGTTGGAGGGCGTTCTTC. The chain has TRBV12-3 or TRBV12-4 and TRBJ2-1; weak D call: TRBD2 (6 bases). Trimming removed 3 bases from V and 15 bases from J, with 18 bases in between. This CDR3 is 13 amino acids long.

J is TRBJ1-5 and V is TRBV10-3; D is uncertain. The V gene lost 7 bases and the J gene lost 7 bases, with 14 bases spanning the gap. Per the germline V gene, CDR1 is ENHRY and CDR2 is SYGVKD. The CDR3 sequence is 13 residues long. CDR3 nucleotide sequence: TGTGCCATCACCTCCTCAATGGGGCAGCCCCAGCATTTT. Translating it yields CAITSSMGQPQHF.

The chain combines TRBV4-2 with TRBJ2-7, with D perhaps being TRBD1 or TRBD2 (6 bases each). CDR3 length equals 16 residues. Germline CDR1 and CDR2: LGHNA and YNFKEQ. V gave up 2 bases and J gave up 5 bases, with 19 bases separating them. The CDR3 is CASSQTPGAGFNEQYF. CDR3 coding DNA: TGTGCCAGCAGCCAAACCCCAGGGGCGGGGTTCAACGAGCAGTACTTC.

This chain connects TRBV10-3 to TRBJ1-4; D gene unclear. CDR3 size: 13 residues. CDR1 ENHRY and CDR2 SYGVKD come from the germline V gene. The ends were cut back, 8 bases at V and 8 bases at J, with 15 bases in the middle. The CDR3 sequence is CAIRASTMEKLFF. DNA of the CDR3: TGTGCCATCCGGGCCTCCACGATGGAAAAACTGTTTTTT.

The chain carries TRBV7-9 and TRBJ2-1, with TRBD2 identical over 8 bases. Per germline, CDR1 SEHNR and CDR2 FQNEAQ (reference sequence). Trimming removed 3 bases from V and 3 bases from J; junction bases left unmatched: 7. The CDR3 consists of 16 residues. The CDR3 DNA reads TGTGCCAGCAGCTTCCCACCAGCGGGGGACTACAATGAGCAGTTCTTC. Encoded protein: CASSFPPAGDYNEQFF.

This clonotype was observed a handful of times. The J gene is TRBJ2-2, the V gene TRBV7-2; 7 bases fit TRBD2. CDR1 and CDR2 (germline): SGHTA, FQGNSA. With 0 bases clipped from V and 6 bases from J, the junction kept 4 bases outside the gene matches. The CDR3 loop spans 15 amino acids. CDR3 sequence: CASSLARLAAGELFF. The CDR3 DNA reads TGTGCCAGCAGCTTAGCCCGACTAGCTGCCGGGGAGCTGTTTTTT. The whole variable domain, remainder taken from reference TRBV7-2 and TRBJ2-2, is GAGVSQSPSNKVTEKGKDVELRCDPISGHTALYWYRQSLGQGLEFLIYFQGNSAPDKSGLPSDRFSAERTGGSVSTLTIQRTQQEDSAVYLCASSLARLAAGELFFGEGSRLTVL.

This clonotype was counted many times. The rearrangement joins TRBV20-1 to TRBJ2-3, with D perhaps matching TRBD2 (6 bases). This CDR3 is built from 14 residues. Germline V gives CDR1 DFQATT, CDR2 SNEGSKA (reference sequence). Deletions cut 0 bases from V and 0 bases from J, with 7 bases between. Written as DNA, the CDR3 is TGCAGTGCTAGAGAAGGGACTAGCACAGATACGCAGTATTTT. It translates to CSAREGTSTDTQYF.

This clonotype was observed at least ten times. The chain uses TRBV20-1 and TRBJ2-7; TRBD1 is a possible D gene (6 bases). This CDR3 spans 13 amino acids. Germline V gene lookup returns CDR1 DFQATT and CDR2 SNEGSKA (reference sequence). Trimming left V 4 bases short and J 3 bases short, with 13 bases between. Here the CDR3 reads CSATTGLGYEQYF. The CDR3 DNA reads as TGCAGTGCTACCACAGGGTTAGGCTACGAGCAGTACTTC.

This clonotype was recorded at least ten times. The genes are TRBV9 and TRBJ2-7, with D possibly called TRBD1 or TRBD2 (5 bases each). CDR1 is SGDLS, CDR2 YYNGEE, per germline. CDR3 length equals 17 residues. The V end lost 0 bases, the J end lost 2 bases, and 18 bases lay between the germline ends. The CDR3 DNA reads TGTGCCAGCAGCGTAGATAGTATGGGGACGGGGACCTACGAGCAGTACTTC. Protein sequence: CASSVDSMGTGTYEQYF. Complete variable domain (other parts from reference TRBV9 and TRBJ2-7): DSGVTQTPKHLITATGQRVTLRCSPRSGDLSVYWYQQSLDQGLQFLIQYYNGEERAKGNILERFSAQQFPDLHSELNLSSLELGDSALYFCASSVDSMGTGTYEQYFGPGTRLTVT.

The V call is TRBV27, the J call TRBJ1-6; D may be TRBD1 (6 bases). Trimming cost V 6 bases and J 10 bases, with 10 bases left between them. This CDR3 contains 12 residues. The germline CDR1 and CDR2 sequences are MNHEY and SMNVEV (reference sequence). In DNA form, the CDR3 reads TGTGCCAGCAGACAGGGTGGGTCACCCCTCCACTTT. It yields the protein CASRQGGSPLHF.

This clonotype showed up just a few times. The rearrangement uses TRBV11-2 and TRBJ2-3, with TRBD2 matching over 8 bases. Looked up from germline, CDR1 is SGHAT and CDR2 is FQNNGV. J gave up 2 bases and V 5 bases, and 15 bases lay outside the gene matches. The CDR3 is made up of 18 amino acids. CDR3 nucleotide sequence: TGTGCCAGCAGCCCATGGGACGTCGGGGGGGACGCCACAGATACGCAGTATTTT. This gives the protein CASSPWDVGGDATDTQYF.

In DNA, the CDR3 is TGTGCCAGCAGCCTCGCCACGACTAATTTTTGGTACTTC. Translated: CASSLATTNFWYF. The V gene is TRBV7-8, the J gene TRBJ2-7, with D maybe TRBD2 (5 bases). This CDR3 contains 13 residues. V lost 5 bases and J 12 bases, leaving 20 bases between the germline ends. Germline CDR1 is SGHVS and CDR2 is FQNEAQ.

This chain links TRBV4-1 with TRBJ1-1; D is ambiguous. The CDR3 extends over 15 amino acids. The V end lost 2 bases, the J end lost 0 bases, and 10 bases lay between the germline ends. From germline, CDR1 is MGHRA and CDR2 YSYEKL. The CDR3 here is CASSQPGRMNTEAFF. The CDR3 DNA sequence: TGCGCCAGCAGCCAACCGGGCAGGATGAACACTGAAGCTTTCTTT.

This sequence joins TRBV5-5 and TRBJ1-1, with 8 bases fitting TRBD1. Germline values: CDR1 SGHKS, CDR2 YYEKEE (reference sequence). The CDR3 consists of 15 residues. The ends lost 4 bases at V and 1 base at J; junction bases unmatched: 6. CDR3 sequence reads: CASSISGGQNTEAFF. The CDR3 DNA is TGTGCCAGCAGCATATCAGGGGGCCAGAACACTGAAGCTTTCTTT.

V gene TRBV7-9 combines with J gene TRBJ2-3; either TRBD1 or TRBD2 may supply D (5 bases each). Trimming shortened V by 6 bases and J by 6 bases, and 19 bases separated the two germline ends. The CDR3 sequence is 15 residues long. CDR1 is SEHNR, CDR2 FQNEAQ, per germline (reference sequence). CDR3 loop: CASSSGTEKVDTQYF. In nucleotides, the CDR3 is TGTGCCAGCAGTTCCGGGACCGAAAAGGTGGATACGCAGTATTTT.

Ten or more counts support this clonotype. This chain joins TRBV12-3 or TRBV12-4 and TRBJ1-1; 9 nucleotides agree with TRBD1. Trimming removed 5 bases from V and 0 bases from J; junction bases left unmatched: 4. This CDR3 contains 15 residues. The CDR3: CASSAGTGMNTEAFF. CDR3 in DNA: TGTGCCAGCAGTGCCGGGACAGGGATGAACACTGAAGCTTTCTTT.

This clonotype has more than one count but fewer than ten. Germline and junction disagree at one end, which may indicate a read error. V and J are TRBV7-7 and TRBJ2-5, with TRBD2 matching over 10 bases. The CDR3 contains 15 residues. Germline V gene sequence: CDR1 SSHAT, CDR2 FNYEAQ (reference sequence). The CDR3 sequence: CASSLSAGGQETQYF. CDR3 nucleotides: TGTGCTAGCAGCTTATCAGCGGGGGGGCAAGAGACCCAGTACTTC.

There are a few counts of this clonotype. The chain carries TRBV10-3 and TRBJ2-3, with D possibly TRBD2 on 5 matching bases. V shed 4 bases and J shed 5 bases, with 16 bases lying between them. The CDR3 spans 15 residues. Germline-derived CDR1 and CDR2 are ENHRY and SYGVKD. The CDR3 loop is CAISARNSVKDTQYF. Written as DNA, the CDR3 is TGTGCCATCAGTGCCCGTAATAGCGTTAAAGATACGCAGTATTTT.

In this sample, this clonotype turned up a few times. The genes are TRBV12-3 or TRBV12-4 and TRBJ2-3; D is perhaps TRBD1 (6 bases). V lost 11 bases to trimming and J lost 6 bases, with 9 bases between them. This CDR3 has 10 amino acids. CDR3 in DNA: TGTGCCTCGCAGGGGGATACGCAGTATTTT. Amino acid sequence: CASQGDTQYF.

The chain is built from TRBV12-3 or TRBV12-4 and TRBJ1-2; D is perhaps TRBD1 (5 bases). V dropped 5 bases and J dropped 2 bases, with 12 bases sitting between them. This CDR3 is 14 amino acids long. Here the CDR3 DNA reads TGTGCCAGCAGTAGTAGACAGCTAAACTATGGCTACACCTTC. Encoded protein: CASSSRQLNYGYTF.

This clonotype occurred a few times. This chain joins TRBV25-1 and TRBJ1-2; TRBD1 aligns across 7 bases. The CDR3 covers 15 residues. The germline V gene has CDR1 MGHDK and CDR2 SYGVNS. Trimming removed 5 bases from V and 8 bases from J; junction bases left unmatched: 14. The CDR3 here is CASSPTHRGSNGYTF. The CDR3 DNA reads as TGTGCCAGCAGTCCTACCCACAGGGGTAGTAACGGCTACACCTTC.

The V call is TRBV6-5, the J call TRBJ1-1, with D possibly matching TRBD1 (6 bases). V was shortened by 0 bases and J by 3 bases, with 8 bases between the two germline ends. This CDR3 comprises 14 residues. Germline CDR1 and CDR2: MNHEY and SVGAGI. DNA of the CDR3: TGTGCCAGCAGTTACTCGTCAGGGGACACTGAAGCTTTCTTT. It specifies CASSYSSGDTEAFF.

This clonotype was counted only a few times. This chain uses TRBV9 with TRBJ2-1; D may match TRBD1 or TRBD2 (6 bases each). This CDR3 is built from 15 residues. Germline-derived CDR1 and CDR2 are SGDLS and YYNGEE. Between the trimmed V and J ends, which lost 5 bases and 4 bases, there was a span of 16 bases. This CDR3 is CASSPPQGGYNEQFF. The CDR3 DNA sequence: TGTGCCAGCAGTCCTCCCCAAGGGGGGTACAATGAGCAGTTCTTC.

The chain has TRBV4-1 and TRBJ1-3, with a weak D call TRBD1 (6 bases). V was pared by 4 bases and J by 3 bases, with 13 bases between. The V gene's germline CDR1 is MGHRA and CDR2 YSYEKL. The length of the CDR3 is 15 residues. CDR3 residues: CASSLGRGNGNTIYF. The CDR3 DNA sequence: TGCGCCAGCAGCCTCGGCAGGGGTAATGGAAACACCATATATTTT.